This entry concerns a single T cell receptor (beta chain). What it recognizes is unknown. The source of the sample is a study of T cells in localized non-small cell lung cancer. General study points: Analysis by sequencing included only one tumor region, so heterogeneity remains possible.

This CDR3 comprises 14 residues. The ends were cut back, 8 bases at V and 1 base at J, with 9 bases in the middle. Looked up from germline, CDR1 is SGHNT and CDR2 is YENEEA. Clones were read by immunoSEQ multiplex PCR, and TCRdb kept only the in-frame ones, dropping some. This table has thousands of clones, under 35% appearing once. The TCR comes from a male donor aged 60 or older with stage III lung adenocarcinoma. Sequencing was performed on normal lung tissue next to the tumor, taken before any cancer treatment. V usage is TRBV11-3 and J usage is TRBJ2-6; no reliable D call. The CDR3 sequence is CASSVGSGANVLTF. The CDR3 region has the DNA TGTGCCAGCTCGGTGGGGTCTGGGGCCAACGTCCTGACTTTC.